The 21 T cell receptor beta chains listed next were all sequenced from one sample in a study of T cell repertoires in cytomegalovirus infection. These receptors lack a known antigen. TCRdb re-derived calls from the reads in MiXCR, one entry per CDR3 protein. The sample has about 68,000 distinct CDR3 sequences, about 23% seen once. The sample consisted of PBMCs, sequenced either directly or after in vitro stimulation (not recorded which). The receptors were sampled from a human donor in good health (CMV status not recorded). Some clones in this sample may be carry-over from other donors' samples.

This clonotype showed up many times. The chain joins TRBV6-2 or TRBV6-3 to TRBJ2-1; D unresolved. The CDR3 is 12 residues long. Trimming took 8 bases from V and 6 from J, leaving 11 bases between them. Germline CDR1 is MNHEY and CDR2 is SVGEGT. The CDR3 sequence is CASGRSVNEQFF. DNA for the CDR3: TGTGCCAGCGGGCGGTCGGTCAATGAGCAGTTCTTC.

The rearrangement links TRBV18 to TRBJ2-3; D gene uncertain. The CDR3 is made up of 11 amino acids. CDR1 and CDR2 (germline): KGHSH, LQKENI. Deletions cut 2 bases from V and 5 bases from J, with 2 bases between. CDR3 in DNA: TGTGCCAGCTCACCAAAAGATACGCAGTATTTT. It translates to CASSPKDTQYF.

There are a few counts of this clonotype. The chain uses TRBV28 and TRBJ2-5; D unclear. Germline CDR1 MDHEN, CDR2 SYDVKM. CDR3 length: 12 residues. V was shortened by 2 bases and J by 5 bases, with 6 bases between the two germline ends. The CDR3 region is CASSLRLETQYF. CDR3 nucleotide sequence: TGTGCCAGCAGTTTAAGGTTGGAGACCCAGTACTTC.

The V and J genes are TRBV6-2 or TRBV6-3 and TRBJ2-7; a weak D match, TRBD2 (6 bases). The V end was cut by 4 bases, the J end by 2 bases, with 12 bases between. Looked up from germline, CDR1 is MNHEY and CDR2 is SVGEGT. The CDR3 consists of 14 residues. The CDR3 reads CASSFGGKPYEQYF. The CDR3 DNA reads TGTGCCAGCAGTTTTGGAGGGAAACCCTACGAGCAGTACTTC.

This clonotype was seen at least ten times. J is TRBJ1-5 and V is TRBV7-2; weak D call: TRBD1 (5 bases). V was clipped by 2 bases and J by 4 bases, with 6 bases between them. CDR1 SGHTA and CDR2 FQGNSA come from the germline V gene. The CDR3 totals 13 residues. The chain's CDR3 is CASSLRGNQPQHF. The CDR3, as DNA: TGTGCCAGCAGCTTAAGGGGAAATCAGCCCCAGCATTTT.

The chain couples TRBV9 to TRBJ1-2; D not resolved. The V gene's germline CDR1 is SGDLS and CDR2 YYNGEE. The CDR3 contains 14 residues. The V end lost 4 bases, the J end lost 2 bases, and 12 bases lay between the germline ends. In DNA form, the CDR3 reads TGTGCCAGCAGCTCGCCCTACAACAACTATGGCTACACCTTC. Translated: CASSSPYNNYGYTF.

The chain recombines TRBV15 with TRBJ2-3; TRBD2 is a possible D gene (5 bases). Trimming cost V 0 bases and J 4 bases, with 14 bases left between them. Germline lookup yields CDR1 LNHNV and CDR2 YYDKDF (reference sequence). The CDR3 has 16 amino acids. The CDR3, as DNA: TGTGCCACCAGCAGAGATCGCCTAGCTGGGCCAGATACGCAGTATTTT. It yields the protein CATSRDRLAGPDTQYF.

In its sample, this clonotype was seen many times. The V and J genes are TRBV7-2 and TRBJ1-1; no clear D. Germline V gives CDR1 SGHTA, CDR2 FQGNSA. This CDR3 spans 15 amino acids. V was shortened by 5 bases and J by 5 bases, with 18 bases between the two germline ends. CDR3 DNA sequence: TGTGCCAGCAGCCCCCGCTCGGACCTGGGGACTGAAGCTTTCTTT. Its translation: CASSPRSDLGTEAFF.

This clonotype was seen at least ten times. The chain links TRBV6-1 to TRBJ1-2, with 7 bases aligning to TRBD1. CDR1 and CDR2 (germline): MNHNS, SASEGT. J gave up 8 bases and V 2 bases, and 11 bases lay outside the gene matches. This CDR3 is 15 amino acids long. Here the CDR3 DNA reads TGTGCCAGCAGTGAACAGGGGGGCGAGCGCGAGGGCTACACCTTC. Amino acids: CASSEQGGEREGYTF.

This clonotype was recorded at least ten times. J is TRBJ2-3 and V is TRBV7-2, with 10 positions matching TRBD2. The ends lost 5 bases at V and 3 bases at J; junction bases unmatched: 2. The germline CDR1 and CDR2 sequences are SGHTA and FQGNSA. There are 14 residues in the CDR3. The DNA for the CDR3 is TGTGCCAGCAGCCCTAGCGGGAGTACAGATACGCAGTATTTT. Translated, it gives CASSPSGSTDTQYF.

V gene TRBV10-3 combines with J gene TRBJ1-1, with D perhaps TRBD1 (5 bases). Deletions cut 5 bases from V and 4 bases from J, with 17 bases between. Germline V lookup: CDR1 ENHRY, CDR2 SYGVKD. This CDR3 has 15 residues. As DNA, the CDR3 is TGTGCCATCAGTCAGATTTTTGGGGCGGGCACTGAAGCTTTCTTT. Translation gives CAISQIFGAGTEAFF.

This clonotype was counted a few times. The V gene is TRBV7-2, the J gene TRBJ1-1; D is unclear. This CDR3 spans 15 amino acids. In germline, CDR1 is SGHTA, CDR2 FQGNSA. Trimming left V 2 bases short and J 1 base short, with 11 bases between. The CDR3 sequence: CASSLIGSTNTEAFF. The CDR3 DNA is TGTGCCAGCAGCTTAATCGGTTCGACGAACACTGAAGCTTTCTTT.

The chain joins TRBV19 to TRBJ1-4; tentatively, D is TRBD1 (5 bases). Germline CDR1 is LNHDA and CDR2 is SQIVND (reference sequence). The length of the CDR3 is 14 residues. V was pared by 10 bases and J by 5 bases, with 17 bases between. The CDR3, as DNA: TGTGCCACGAAGGGTCGGGACGGCAATGAAAAACTGTTTTTT. Encoded protein: CATKGRDGNEKLFF.

CDR3 bases: TGCAGTGCTAGGGGCCTAGCGGGAAAGTACAATGAGCAGTTCTTC. Amino acids: CSARGLAGKYNEQFF. The V call is TRBV20-1, the J call TRBJ2-1; 9 nucleotides match TRBD2. The CDR3 spans 15 residues. Germline CDR1 and CDR2: DFQATT and SNEGSKA (reference sequence). The trim removed 3 bases at V and 4 bases at J, leaving 7 bases unmatched.

This clonotype showed up just a few times. The chain is built from TRBV12-5 and TRBJ2-2; D uncertain. V dropped 2 bases and J dropped 1 base, with 2 bases sitting between them. Germline lookup yields CDR1 LGHNT and CDR2 FRNRAP. The CDR3 covers 13 residues. The CDR3 loop reads CASGLQNTGELFF. CDR3 coding DNA: TGTGCTAGTGGTTTGCAGAACACCGGGGAGCTGTTTTTT.

V usage is TRBV12-3 or TRBV12-4 and J usage is TRBJ1-4; tentatively, D is TRBD1 (5 bases). The CDR3 sequence is 15 residues long. Trimming pared 6 bases from V and 2 bases from J, leaving 13 bases between. CDR3 sequence: CASRVRGSTNEKLFF. The CDR3 bases are TGTGCCAGCAGGGTAAGGGGTTCGACTAATGAAAAACTGTTTTTT.

This chain connects TRBV5-1 to TRBJ1-4, with D possibly being TRBD1 (5 bases). The germline V and J ends were trimmed by 1 base and 0 bases, with 7 bases remaining between them. CDR1 is SGHRS, CDR2 YFSETQ, per germline. The CDR3 runs to 15 residues. The CDR3 DNA follows: TGCGCCAGCAGCTTGACGGGGGCAACTAATGAAAAACTGTTTTTT. It codes for CASSLTGATNEKLFF.

This chain connects TRBV5-8 to TRBJ1-3, with no clear D. This CDR3 contains 15 residues. In germline, CDR1 is SGHTS, CDR2 YDEGEE. V lost 1 base and J lost 1, with 9 bases in between. DNA for the CDR3: TGTGCCAGCAGCTTGTATTGGAGATCTGGAAACACCATATATTTT. Translation gives CASSLYWRSGNTIYF.

Only a few counts were recorded for this clonotype. The genes are TRBV11-2 and TRBJ2-5, with 8 bases matching TRBD1. The germline V gene encodes CDR1 SGHAT and CDR2 FQNNGV. After removal of 5 bases from V and 2 bases from J, the junction contained 10 bases not matched to a gene. This CDR3 is 16 amino acids long. The CDR3 nucleotides read TGTGCCAGCAGCCTAGGGAACAGGGGGAGGCAAGAGACCCAGTACTTC. Amino acid sequence: CASSLGNRGRQETQYF.

This clonotype was detected ten times or more. The rearrangement uses TRBV7-2 and TRBJ1-5; D perhaps matches TRBD1 (5 bases). The V end lost 0 bases, the J end lost 6 bases, and 12 bases lay between the germline ends. This CDR3 has 15 residues. Germline V lookup: CDR1 SGHTA, CDR2 FQGNSA. The CDR3 region has the DNA TGTGCCAGCAGCTTAGCCGTGACAGCTGGTCAGCCCCAGCATTTT. This gives the protein CASSLAVTAGQPQHF.

The chain recombines TRBV4-1 with TRBJ2-1; D possibly matches TRBD1 or TRBD2 (6 bases each). Per the germline V gene, CDR1 is MGHRA and CDR2 is YSYEKL. The CDR3 length is 15 residues. Trimming pared 3 bases from V and 7 bases from J, leaving 16 bases between. The CDR3 DNA follows: TGCGCCAGCAGCCAGTGGAGGGGGAATAGAAATGAGCAGTTCTTC. This translates into CASSQWRGNRNEQFF.